Here is one T cell receptor beta chain with its context. Its antigen remains unknown. Sequence at one end of the junction differs from germline and may be a read error. Healthy bone marrow donors formed the donor group. This specimen belongs to a study of cytomegalovirus exposure and HLA in healthy donors. Background on the study: A data release that came early held roughly 80 million unique TCRs from HLA-typed donors.

Study results and caveats: The authors judged a highly shared variant cluster likely a sequencing artifact.

The CDR3 runs to 16 residues. The germline gives CDR1 MNHEY, CDR2 SMNVEV (reference sequence). The primer mix had 60 Vbeta and 13 Jbeta primers. Authors' data handling: A follow-up analysis tallied 60 million to 85 million unique TCR beta chains, about 10 million shared. Some clones are missing from TCRdb's copy, which holds only in-frame ones; the method was immunoSEQ multiplex PCR. That table supplies the V and J calls and clone size; D and trimming were determined from the DNA. The sample yields fewer than 200,000 clones, more than 75% seen once. Sequences were obtained from PBMCs. The clonotype was recovered from a girl aged 5 to 17 in good health and CMV-seropositive. The chain combines TRBV27 with TRBJ2-7; 9 bases map to TRBD1. In DNA, the CDR3 is TGTGCCAGCAGTCTATCCGGGACAGGGTTCTTTTACGAGCAGTACTTC. Amino acids: CASSLSGTGFFYEQYF.